A single T cell receptor (beta chain) is shown here with its context. Its cognate antigen is unknown. The sample comes from a study of shared clonotypes between healthy human individuals. Points from the study as a whole: Although depth was large, rarefaction showed that sequencing of the sorted subsets was incomplete. The study generally estimated greater richness for naive than memory subsets.

CD45RO negativity and positive selection for CCR7 defined naive CD8 cells, a population that excluded terminally differentiated effector memory CD45RA+ cells. Replicate sorted-subset PCRs were loaded with 150 to 250 ng DNA, roughly 33,000 T cell genomes. Using immunoSEQ multiplex PCR, the repertoire was profiled, and TCRdb retains in-frame clones only, with some absent. The repertoire consists of about 2.1 million clones, with just under 95% occurring once and the leading ten covering around 1.7%. Trimming cost V 4 bases and J 4 bases; bases outside gene matches: 7. Germline values: CDR1 SGHTS, CDR2 YDEGEE. The CDR3 spans 15 residues.

The specimen was naive CD8+ T cells from PBMCs. The gene calls are TRBV5-8 and TRBJ2-2; TRBD2 matches at 7 bases. The origin of this receptor is a man between 18 and 35 years old in good health. Some clones in this sample may be carry-over from other donors' samples. CDR3 nucleotide sequence: TGTGCCAGCAGCATCCGGGACTACATCACCGGGGAGCTGTTTTTT. Encoded protein: CASSIRDYITGELFF.